Listed below are T cell receptor beta chains from one sample, sequenced in a study of blood T cell repertoires in COVID-19. Clones were read by immunoSEQ multiplex PCR, and TCRdb kept only the in-frame ones, dropping some. Among 200,000 to 250,000 clones listed, more than 80% were seen once. The sequencing input was peripheral blood. The receptor set was obtained from a woman of 80 years or more with COVID-19, enrolled during active disease. Each CDR3 is given with its conserved first and last residue. Fields, in order: V gene, J gene, clone size, D gene, CDR3 DNA, CDR3 protein. The D gene is left open where the match is weak. Clone size is shown for a subset of rows, as once, few, many or a class of expanded clone.

TRBV5-1	TRBJ2-5	.	.	TGCGCCAGCAGCACGGGCGGGCTGGGAGAGACCCAGTACTTC	CASSTGGLGETQYF
TRBV2	TRBJ2-5	.	TRBD2	TGTGCCAGGTCCCCAGCGGGGGGTGAGACCCAGTACTTC	CARSPAGGETQYF
TRBV5-1	TRBJ2-1	.	TRBD1	TGCGCCAGCAGCCCCCGGACAGGGGGGGAGGGTGAGCAGTTCTTC	CASSPRTGGEGEQFF
TRBV27	TRBJ1-3	.	TRBD1	TGTGCCAGCAGTTCGACAGGGTTGGCTGGAAACACCATATATTTT	CASSSTGLAGNTIYF
TRBV18	TRBJ1-1	once	TRBD1	TGTGCCAGCTCACCTGGGACAGGGATGAACACTGAAGCTTTCTTT	CASSPGTGMNTEAFF
TRBV7-8	TRBJ2-2	.	TRBD1	TGTGCCAGCAGCTTACGAGTGAACGACAGGGGACGCACCGGGGAGCTGTTTTTT	CASSLRVNDRGRTGELFF
TRBV6-2/TRBV6-3	TRBJ1-2	.	.	TGTGCCAGCAGTTTTGGGCAGATACATGGCTACACCTTC	CASSFGQIHGYTF
TRBV30	TRBJ1-5	few	.	TGTGCCTGGGCCAGGGGTAATCAGCCCCAGCATTTT	CAWARGNQPQHF
TRBV28	TRBJ2-3	.	.	TGTGCCAGCAGTCGGACATACACAGATACGCAGTATTTT	CASSRTYTDTQYF
TRBV5-4	TRBJ2-7	.	TRBD1	TGTGCCAGCAGCTCCCGGGACAGGGCCCCCTACGAGCAGTACTTC	CASSSRDRAPYEQYF
TRBV29-1	TRBJ2-7	.	.	TGCAGCGTTGAAGGCAGGGGGGAGACCTACGAGCAGTACTTC	CSVEGRGETYEQYF
TRBV7-9	TRBJ1-1	.	TRBD1	TGTGCCAGCAGCTTAGAAGCAGGGGGGACTGAAGCTTTCTTT	CASSLEAGGTEAFF
TRBV12-3/TRBV12-4	TRBJ2-1	.	.	TGTGCCAGCAGGCCAGGGACTGACGTAGAGCAGTTCTTC	CASRPGTDVEQFF
TRBV7-9	TRBJ1-1	few	.	TGTGCCAGCAGCCCAGTGGCGGTGAACACTGAAGCTTTCTTT	CASSPVAVNTEAFF
TRBV7-7	TRBJ2-1	.	TRBD2	TGTGCTAGCAGCTTAGCGGGAGGCAATGAGCAGTTCTTC	CASSLAGGNEQFF
TRBV10-3	TRBJ1-1	.	TRBD1	TGTGCCATCAGGGGGGACAGGAACACTGAAGCTTTCTTT	CAIRGDRNTEAFF
TRBV2	TRBJ2-7	.	.	TGTGCCAGCAAAGGACAGATCCCCTACGAGCAGTACTTC	CASKGQIPYEQYF
TRBV6-2/TRBV6-3	TRBJ2-2	.	.	TGTGCCAGCATCCCCCTACAGGGCAGCCCTTCCGGGGAGCTGTTTTTT	CASIPLQGSPSGELFF
TRBV6-6	TRBJ1-1	.	TRBD1	TGTGCCAGCATTAACAGGGGTTCCGGCACTGAAGCTTTCTTT	CASINRGSGTEAFF
TRBV7-2	TRBJ1-4	few	TRBD1	TGTGCCAGCAGCGAAAGGGGGCGACTTAATGAAAAACTGTTTTTT	CASSERGRLNEKLFF
TRBV7-6	TRBJ2-1	.	.	TGTGCCAGCAGCTCCTTAGCGGATTCCTACAATGAGCAGTTCTTC	CASSSLADSYNEQFF
TRBV5-8	TRBJ1-6	.	.	TGTGCCAGCAGACCCCCAACAGGGACCTATAATTCACCCCTCCACTTT	CASRPPTGTYNSPLHF
TRBV5-1	TRBJ2-1	.	TRBD1	TGCGCCAGCAGCCGAGGGGACAGCGCCTACAATGAGCAGTTCTTC	CASSRGDSAYNEQFF
TRBV6-2/TRBV6-3	TRBJ2-5	.	TRBD1	TGTGCCAGCAGTTACAACCCAGGGGGCGCTGACCAAGAGACCCAGTACTTC	CASSYNPGGADQETQYF
TRBV5-1	TRBJ2-5	once	.	TGCGCCAGCAGCGGGGGTGGAGGGCGAGAGACCCAGTACTTC	CASSGGGGRETQYF